A selection of T cell receptor beta chains follows, all from one sample in a study of CD8 T cells in Susac syndrome. TCRdb processed the immunoSEQ multiplex PCR reads anew with MiXCR; each CDR3 protein has one entry. The table shows some 130,000 distinct CDR3 sequences, with approximately 94% occurring only once. Sequencing was performed on CD4+ T cells from PBMCs. Receptors were obtained from a human donor with multiple sclerosis. Each CDR3 is given with its conserved first and last residue. A D gene is named only where the DNA matches it firmly. The size of a clone is reported for some rows only, either as once, few or many, or as a class for expanded clones.

TRBJ2-7 | TRBV25-1 | . | . | TGTGCCAGCACCCACGGCAGTACCTACGAGCAGTACTTC | CASTHGSTYEQYF
TRBJ2-1 | TRBV12-3/TRBV12-4 | . | TRBD1 | TGTGCCAGCAGTTTCCGGGACAGGGGCACGAATGAGCAGTTCTTC | CASSFRDRGTNEQFF
TRBJ1-2 | TRBV3-1 | . | . | TGTGCCAGCAGCCTCGACAGCAGCTACACCTTC | CASSLDSSYTF
TRBJ2-5 | TRBV29-1 | . | TRBD2 | TGCAGCGGACTAGCGGGGGGGCCGGAGACCCAGTACTTC | CSGLAGGPETQYF
TRBJ1-1 | TRBV5-4 | . | TRBD1 | TGTGCCAGCAGCCCCTCGACAGGGAAGAACACTGAAGCTTTCTTT | CASSPSTGKNTEAFF
TRBJ1-3 | TRBV12-3/TRBV12-4 | once | . | TGTGCCAGCAGTTTGATCTCTGGAAACACCATATATTTT | CASSLISGNTIYF
TRBJ2-3 | TRBV9 | . | TRBD1 | TGTGCCAGCAGCGTAGAATTGCCGGACAGGGGGGCAGATACGCAGTATTTT | CASSVELPDRGADTQYF
TRBJ1-1 | TRBV7-9 | . | TRBD1 | TGTGCCAGCAGCGTCGGACAGGGGGGCACTGAAGCTTTCTTT | CASSVGQGGTEAFF
TRBJ1-5 | TRBV30 | . | . | TGTGCCTGGAGTGTTGGCCAGGGCGGGCAGCCCCAGCATTTT | CAWSVGQGGQPQHF
TRBJ2-5 | TRBV12-3/TRBV12-4 | . | . | TGTGCCAGCAGTTTGCAGAGGTACCAAGAGACCCAGTACTTC | CASSLQRYQETQYF